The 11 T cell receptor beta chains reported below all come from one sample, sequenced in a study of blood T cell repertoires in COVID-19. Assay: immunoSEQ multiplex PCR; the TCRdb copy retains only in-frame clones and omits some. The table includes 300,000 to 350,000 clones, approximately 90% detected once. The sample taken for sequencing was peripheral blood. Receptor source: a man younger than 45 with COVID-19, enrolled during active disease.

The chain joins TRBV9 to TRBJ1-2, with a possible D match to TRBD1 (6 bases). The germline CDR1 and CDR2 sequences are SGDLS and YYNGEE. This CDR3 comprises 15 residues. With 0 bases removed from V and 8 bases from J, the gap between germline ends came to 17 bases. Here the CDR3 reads CASSVARATQGGYTF. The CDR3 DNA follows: TGTGCCAGCAGCGTAGCTAGGGCAACCCAGGGGGGCTACACCTTC.

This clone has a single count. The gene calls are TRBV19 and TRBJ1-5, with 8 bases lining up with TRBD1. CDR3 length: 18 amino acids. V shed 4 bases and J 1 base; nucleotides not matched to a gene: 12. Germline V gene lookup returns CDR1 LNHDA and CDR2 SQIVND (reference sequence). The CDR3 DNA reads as TGTGCCAGTAGTACCGGGACAGGCGGGACTGGGAGCAATCAGCCCCAGCATTTT. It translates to CASSTGTGGTGSNQPQHF.

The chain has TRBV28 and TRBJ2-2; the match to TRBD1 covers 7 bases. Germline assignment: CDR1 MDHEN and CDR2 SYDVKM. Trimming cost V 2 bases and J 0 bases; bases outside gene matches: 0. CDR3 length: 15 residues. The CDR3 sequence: CASSLQGANTGELFF. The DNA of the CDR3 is TGTGCCAGCAGTTTACAGGGGGCGAACACCGGGGAGCTGTTTTTT.

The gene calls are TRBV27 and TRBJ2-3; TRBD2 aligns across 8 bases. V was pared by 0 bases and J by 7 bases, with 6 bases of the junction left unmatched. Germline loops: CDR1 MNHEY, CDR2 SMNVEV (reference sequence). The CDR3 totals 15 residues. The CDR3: CASSLSIRLANTQYF. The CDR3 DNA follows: TGTGCCAGCAGTTTATCCATTCGACTAGCGAATACGCAGTATTTT.

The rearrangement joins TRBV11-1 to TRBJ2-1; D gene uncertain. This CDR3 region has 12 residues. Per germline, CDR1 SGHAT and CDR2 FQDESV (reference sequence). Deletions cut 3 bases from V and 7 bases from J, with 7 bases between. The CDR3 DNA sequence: TGTGCCAGCAGCTTCACATCGAATGAGCAGTTCTTC. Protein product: CASSFTSNEQFF. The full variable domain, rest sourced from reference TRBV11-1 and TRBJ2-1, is EAEVAQSPRYKITEKSQAVAFWCDPISGHATLYWYRQILGQGPELLVQFQDESVVDDSQLPKDRFSAERLKGVDSTLKIQPAELGDSAMYLCASSFTSNEQFFGPGTRLTVL.

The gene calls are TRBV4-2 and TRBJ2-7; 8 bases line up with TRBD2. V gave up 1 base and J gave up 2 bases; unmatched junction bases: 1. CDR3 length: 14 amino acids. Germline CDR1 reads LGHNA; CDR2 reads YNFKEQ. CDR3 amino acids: CASSQGAGAYEQYF. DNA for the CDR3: TGTGCCAGCAGCCAAGGAGCGGGAGCCTACGAGCAGTACTTC.

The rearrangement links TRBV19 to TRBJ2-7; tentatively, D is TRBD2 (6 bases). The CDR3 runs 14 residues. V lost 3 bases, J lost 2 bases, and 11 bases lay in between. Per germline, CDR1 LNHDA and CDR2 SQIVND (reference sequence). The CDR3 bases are TGTGCCAGTAGTATTCTCGGGGGACCCTACGAGCAGTACTTC. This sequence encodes CASSILGGPYEQYF.

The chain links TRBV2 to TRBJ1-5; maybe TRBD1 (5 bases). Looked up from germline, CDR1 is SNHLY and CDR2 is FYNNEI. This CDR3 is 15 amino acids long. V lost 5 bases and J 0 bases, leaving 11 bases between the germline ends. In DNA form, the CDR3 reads TGTGCCAGCAGTTATCGGACAAATAGCAATCAGCCCCAGCATTTT. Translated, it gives CASSYRTNSNQPQHF.

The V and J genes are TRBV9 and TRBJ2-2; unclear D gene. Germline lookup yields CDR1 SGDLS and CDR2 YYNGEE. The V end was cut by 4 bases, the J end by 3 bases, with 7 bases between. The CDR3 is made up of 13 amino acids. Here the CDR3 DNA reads TGTGCCAGCAGCTCCAGTTACACCGGGGAGCTGTTTTTT. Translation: CASSSSYTGELFF.

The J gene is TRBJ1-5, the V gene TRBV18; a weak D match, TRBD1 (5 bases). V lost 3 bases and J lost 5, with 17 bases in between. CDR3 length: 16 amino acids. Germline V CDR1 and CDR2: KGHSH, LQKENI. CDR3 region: CASSPVPNARDQPQHF. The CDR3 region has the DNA TGTGCCAGCTCACCTGTGCCCAACGCCAGGGATCAGCCCCAGCATTTT.

CDR3 sequence (DNA): TGTGCCAGCAGCTCGCGATTAGCGGAAAACATTCAGTACTTC. This encodes CASSSRLAENIQYF. This chain joins TRBV7-2 and TRBJ2-4, with D perhaps TRBD2 (6 bases). Germline loops: CDR1 SGHTA, CDR2 FQGNSA. With 4 bases removed from V and 5 bases from J, the gap between germline ends came to 12 bases. The CDR3 spans 14 residues.